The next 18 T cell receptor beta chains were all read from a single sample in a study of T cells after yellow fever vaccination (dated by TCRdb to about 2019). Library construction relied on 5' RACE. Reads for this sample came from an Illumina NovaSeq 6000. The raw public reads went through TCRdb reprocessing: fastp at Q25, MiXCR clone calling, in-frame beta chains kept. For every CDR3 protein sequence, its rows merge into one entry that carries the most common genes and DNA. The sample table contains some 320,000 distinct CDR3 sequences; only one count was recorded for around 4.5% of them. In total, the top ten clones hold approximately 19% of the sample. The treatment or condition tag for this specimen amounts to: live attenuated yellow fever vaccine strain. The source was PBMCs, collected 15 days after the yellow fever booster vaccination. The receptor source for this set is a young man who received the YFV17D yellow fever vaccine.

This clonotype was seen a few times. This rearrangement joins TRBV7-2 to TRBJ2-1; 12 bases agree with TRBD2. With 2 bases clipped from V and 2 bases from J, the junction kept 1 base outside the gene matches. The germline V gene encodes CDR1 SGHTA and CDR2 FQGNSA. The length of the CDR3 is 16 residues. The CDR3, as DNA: TGTGCCAGCAGCTTAAGGACTAGCGGGGCCTACAATGAGCAGTTCTTC. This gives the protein CASSLRTSGAYNEQFF.

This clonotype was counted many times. The DNA for the CDR3 is TGCGCCAGCAGCTTAGGGGGCGGTGATAGCAATCAGCCCCAGCATTTT. Translating gives CASSLGGGDSNQPQHF. The chain couples TRBV5-1 to TRBJ1-5; 7 bases align to TRBD1. The CDR3 loop spans 16 amino acids. CDR1 is SGHRS, CDR2 YFSETQ, per germline. Germline trimming cut 2 bases from V and 0 bases from J; bases unmatched to any gene: 5.

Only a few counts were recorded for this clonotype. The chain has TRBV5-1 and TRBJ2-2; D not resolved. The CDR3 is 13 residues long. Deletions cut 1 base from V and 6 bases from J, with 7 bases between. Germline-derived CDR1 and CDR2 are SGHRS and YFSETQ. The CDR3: CASSLNEAGELFF. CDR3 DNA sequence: TGCGCCAGCAGCTTGAATGAGGCCGGGGAGCTGTTTTTT.

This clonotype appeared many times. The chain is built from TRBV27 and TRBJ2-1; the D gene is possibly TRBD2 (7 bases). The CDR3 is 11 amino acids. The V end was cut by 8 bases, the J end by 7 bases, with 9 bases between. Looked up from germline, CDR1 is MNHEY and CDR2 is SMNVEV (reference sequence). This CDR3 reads CASRGANEQFF. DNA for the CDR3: TGTGCCAGCCGGGGGGCGAATGAGCAGTTCTTC.

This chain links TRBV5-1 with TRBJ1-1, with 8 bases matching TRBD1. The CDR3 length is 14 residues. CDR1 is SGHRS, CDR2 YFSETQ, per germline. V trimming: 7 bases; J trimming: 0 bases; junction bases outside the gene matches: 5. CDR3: CASRDRSLNTEAFF. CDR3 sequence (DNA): TGCGCCAGCCGGGACAGGTCCTTGAACACTGAAGCTTTCTTT. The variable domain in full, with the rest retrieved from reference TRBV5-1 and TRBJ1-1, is KAGVTQTPRYLIKTRGQQVTLSCSPISGHRSVSWYQQTPGQGLQFLFEYFSETQRNKGNFPGRFSGRQFSNSRSEMNVSTLELGDSALYLCASRDRSLNTEAFFGQGTRLTVV.

The CDR3 region has the DNA TGTGCCAGCAGTTACCGGGACAGGGGATGGGGCAATCAGCCCCAGCATTTT. Its translation: CASSYRDRGWGNQPQHF. The V call is TRBV6-2 or TRBV6-3, the J call TRBJ1-5; 10 nucleotides align to TRBD1. The CDR3 has 17 residues. Trimming at V came to 2 bases and at J to 2 bases, leaving 6 bases not matched to a gene. Per germline, CDR1 MNHEY and CDR2 SVGEGT.

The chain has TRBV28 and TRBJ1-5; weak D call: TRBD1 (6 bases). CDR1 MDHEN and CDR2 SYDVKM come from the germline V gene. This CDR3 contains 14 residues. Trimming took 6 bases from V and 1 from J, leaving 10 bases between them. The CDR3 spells CASRAQGSNQPQHF. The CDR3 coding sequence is TGTGCCAGCAGGGCCCAGGGGAGCAATCAGCCCCAGCATTTT.

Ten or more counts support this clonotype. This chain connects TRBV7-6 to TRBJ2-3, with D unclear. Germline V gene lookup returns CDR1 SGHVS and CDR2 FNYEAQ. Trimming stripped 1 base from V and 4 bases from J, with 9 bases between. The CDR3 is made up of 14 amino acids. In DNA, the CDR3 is TGTGCCAGCAGCTTAGACGGAAGGCCAGATACGCAGTATTTT. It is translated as CASSLDGRPDTQYF.

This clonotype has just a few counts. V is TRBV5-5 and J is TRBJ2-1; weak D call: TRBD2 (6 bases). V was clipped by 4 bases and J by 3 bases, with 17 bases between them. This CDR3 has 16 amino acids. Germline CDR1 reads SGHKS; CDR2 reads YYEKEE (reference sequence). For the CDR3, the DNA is TGTGCCAGCAGCCTCAGACTAGTGGCGTACTACAATGAGCAGTTCTTC. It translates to CASSLRLVAYYNEQFF.

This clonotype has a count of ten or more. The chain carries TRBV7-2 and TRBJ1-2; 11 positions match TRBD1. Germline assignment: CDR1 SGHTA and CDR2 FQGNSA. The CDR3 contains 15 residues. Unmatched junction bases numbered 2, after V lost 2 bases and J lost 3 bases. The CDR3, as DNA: TGTGCCAGCAGCTTATGGGGACAGGGGGACTATGGCTACACCTTC. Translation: CASSLWGQGDYGYTF.

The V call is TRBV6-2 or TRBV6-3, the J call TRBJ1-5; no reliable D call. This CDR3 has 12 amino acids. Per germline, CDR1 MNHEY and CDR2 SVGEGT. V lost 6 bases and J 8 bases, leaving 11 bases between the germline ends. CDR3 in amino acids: CASSLTREPQHF. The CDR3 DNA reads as TGTGCCAGCAGCCTTACCCGGGAGCCCCAGCATTTT.

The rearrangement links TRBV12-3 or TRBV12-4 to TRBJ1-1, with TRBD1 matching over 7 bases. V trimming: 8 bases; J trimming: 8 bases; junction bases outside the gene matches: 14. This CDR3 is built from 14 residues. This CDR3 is CASVIRQGVGEAFF. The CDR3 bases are TGTGCCAGCGTGATTCGACAGGGAGTCGGGGAAGCTTTCTTT.

The CDR3 protein is CASGDRGGSNQPQHF. The CDR3, as DNA: TGTGCCAGCGGTGACAGGGGTGGTAGCAATCAGCCCCAGCATTTT. This chain uses TRBV28 with TRBJ1-5; 8 nucleotides agree with TRBD1. Germline lookup yields CDR1 MDHEN and CDR2 SYDVKM. The length of the CDR3 is 15 residues. The ends lost 8 bases at V and 0 bases at J; junction bases unmatched: 6.

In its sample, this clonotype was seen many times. The CDR3 here is CASSLGVAGAADTQYF. The CDR3 DNA is TGTGCCAGCAGCCTAGGGGTAGCGGGGGCCGCAGATACGCAGTATTTT. The rearrangement joins TRBV7-3 to TRBJ2-3; the match to TRBD2 covers 9 bases. The V gene's germline CDR1 is SGHTA and CDR2 FQGTGA. This CDR3 spans 16 amino acids. The junction had 10 bases not matched to a gene; V was cut back by 5 bases and J by 4 bases.

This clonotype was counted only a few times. For the CDR3, the DNA is TGTGCCAGCAGGACCGATACGCAGTATTTT. Its translation: CASRTDTQYF. This rearrangement joins TRBV2 to TRBJ2-3, with no clear D. This CDR3 has 10 residues. With 6 bases removed from V and 6 bases from J, the gap between germline ends came to 4 bases. Germline values: CDR1 SNHLY, CDR2 FYNNEI. Full variable domain (rest looked up from reference TRBV2 and TRBJ2-3): EPEVTQTPSHQVTQMGQEVILRCVPISNHLYFYWYRQILGQKVEFLVSFYNNEISEKSEIFDDQFSVERPDGSNFTLKIRSTKLEDSAMYFCASRTDTQYFGPGTRLTVL.

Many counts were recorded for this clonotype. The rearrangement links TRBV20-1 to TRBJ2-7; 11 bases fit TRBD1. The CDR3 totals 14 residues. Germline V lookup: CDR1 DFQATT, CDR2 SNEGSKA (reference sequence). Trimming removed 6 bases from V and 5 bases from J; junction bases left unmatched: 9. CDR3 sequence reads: CSASPGQGGDEQYF. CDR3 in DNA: TGCAGTGCCAGCCCGGGACAGGGGGGTGACGAGCAGTACTTC.

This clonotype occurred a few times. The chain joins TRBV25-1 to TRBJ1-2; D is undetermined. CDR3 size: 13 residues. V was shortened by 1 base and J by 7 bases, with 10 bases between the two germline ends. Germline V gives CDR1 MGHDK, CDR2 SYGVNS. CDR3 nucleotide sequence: TGTGCCAGCAGTGAATTCGGAGCGACTGGCTACACCTTC. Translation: CASSEFGATGYTF.

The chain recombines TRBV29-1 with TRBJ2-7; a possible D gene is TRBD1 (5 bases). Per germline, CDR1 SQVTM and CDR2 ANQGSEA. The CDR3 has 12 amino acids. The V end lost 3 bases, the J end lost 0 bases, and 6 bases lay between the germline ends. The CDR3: CSVEDISYEQYF. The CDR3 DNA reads TGCAGCGTTGAGGACATCTCCTACGAGCAGTACTTC.